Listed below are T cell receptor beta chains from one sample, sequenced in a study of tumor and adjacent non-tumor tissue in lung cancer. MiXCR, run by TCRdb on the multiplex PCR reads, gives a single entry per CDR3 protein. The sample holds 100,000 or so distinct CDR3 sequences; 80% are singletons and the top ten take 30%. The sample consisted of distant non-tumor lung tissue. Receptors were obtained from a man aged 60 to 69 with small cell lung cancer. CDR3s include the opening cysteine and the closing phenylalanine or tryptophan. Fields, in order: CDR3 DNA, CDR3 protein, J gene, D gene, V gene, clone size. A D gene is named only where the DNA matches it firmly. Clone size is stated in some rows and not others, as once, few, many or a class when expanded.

TGCGCCAGCAGACCCTTACTAGCGGGAGTAGAGACCCAGTACTTC CASRPLLAGVETQYF TRBJ2-5 TRBD2 TRBV4-1 many
TGTGCCAGCAGTTTATGGGGTCTAGCGGGAGGGCAGACAGACTTC CASSLWGLAGGQTDF TRBJ2-7 TRBD2 TRBV28 many
TGCAGCATTGATGCCGCGGTCACAGATACGCAATATTTT CSIDAAVTDTQYF TRBJ2-3 NA TRBV29-1 NA
TGCAGCGCCGGGAATGGGGGGTCGATTGCGACCCAGTACTTC CSAGNGGSIATQYF TRBJ2-5 NA TRBV29-1 once
TGTCCCATCGGTTTAATGGACAGGGAAGAGACCCAGTACTTC CPIGLMDREETQYF TRBJ2-5 TRBD1 TRBV12-3/TRBV12-4 NA
TGTGCCAGTATCGGGAACAGGTCGGCCTACGAGCAGTACTTC CASIGNRSAYEQYF TRBJ2-7 NA TRBV28 NA
TGTGCCAGCGGGTTGCAGCGGGCCACCTACGAGCAGTATTTC CASGLQRATYEQYF TRBJ2-7 NA TRBV6-2/TRBV6-3 NA
TGTGCCAGCAGTGTAAGACTAGTGGCCCCCAATGAGCAGTTCTTC CASSVRLVAPNEQFF TRBJ2-1 NA TRBV6-1 NA
TGTGCCAGCAGCTCAACTCCAGGAGAGGGAACAGATACGCAGTATTTT CASSSTPGEGTDTQYF TRBJ2-3 NA TRBV11-2 many
TGTGCCAGCAGTTTTGGGGGTGGAGATACGCAGTATTTT CASSFGGGDTQYF TRBJ2-3 NA TRBV12-3/TRBV12-4 medium-sized
TGTGCCAGCAGCTCAAAATCGAGGACTAGCAGGAGTGGTAATAAGCAGTTCTTC CASSSKSRTSRSGNKQFF TRBJ2-1 TRBD2 TRBV11-1 NA